These 21 T cell receptor beta chains originate from one sample sequenced in a study of T cell responses to AZD1222 COVID-19 vaccine. The repertoire was sequenced with immunoSEQ multiplex PCR; TCRdb's copy has only in-frame clones and lacks some. The sample yields 110,000 or so clones, roughly 90% seen once. The material was peripheral blood, obtained 28 days after the second dose of the MenACWY control vaccine. The origin of the receptors is an adult who received the MenACWY meningococcal vaccine as a control.

The chain links TRBV11-1 to TRBJ1-1, with TRBD1 matching 7 bases. The V segment lost 5 bases and the J segment 1 base; nucleotides outside the gene matches: 10. CDR3 length: 16 residues. Germline loops: CDR1 SGHAT, CDR2 FQDESV (reference sequence). The CDR3 DNA follows: TGTGCCAGCAGCCCTCGCGCAGGGGGACCGAACACTGAAGCTTTCTTT. Protein sequence: CASSPRAGGPNTEAFF.

This chain uses TRBV6-6 with TRBJ2-6, with D possibly matching TRBD1 (6 bases). V was cut by 6 bases and J by 1 base, with 13 bases left in between. CDR3 length: 16 residues. Per germline, CDR1 MNHNY and CDR2 SVGAGI (reference sequence). Written as DNA, the CDR3 is TGTGCCAGCAGAGGGACAAAAGTATCTGGGGCCAACGTCCTGACTTTC. It is translated as CASRGTKVSGANVLTF.

V usage is TRBV4-1 and J usage is TRBJ2-7, with TRBD2 matching over 12 bases. The CDR3 length is 19 residues. Per the germline V gene, CDR1 is MGHRA and CDR2 is YSYEKL. V lost 0 bases to trimming and J lost 2 bases; unmatched junction nucleotides: 11. In nucleotides, the CDR3 is TGCGCCAGCAGCCAAGATACGGGCGCCACTAGCGGGAGGACCTACGAGCAGTACTTC. Residues: CASSQDTGATSGRTYEQYF.

The chain uses TRBV27 and TRBJ2-4; D not resolved. Germline CDR1 and CDR2: MNHEY and SMNVEV (reference sequence). V was clipped by 4 bases and J by 0 bases, with 10 bases between them. CDR3 length: 15 amino acids. The CDR3 coding sequence is TGTGCCAGCAGTTCGCAAAAGTTAGCCAAAAACATTCAGTACTTC. The encoded protein is CASSSQKLAKNIQYF.

This chain uses TRBV6-1 with TRBJ2-3; TRBD2 matches 9 bases. From germline, CDR1 is MNHNS and CDR2 SASEGT. Losses at the gene ends were 3 bases for V and 7 bases for J; bases not matched to a gene: 5. This CDR3 spans 14 amino acids. The CDR3 DNA follows: TGTGCCAGCAGTGATCCCCTAGCGGGAAATACGCAGTATTTT. Translating gives CASSDPLAGNTQYF.

There are a few counts of this clone. The chain has TRBV2 and TRBJ2-3; no firm D call. This CDR3 comprises 12 residues. Germline values: CDR1 SNHLY, CDR2 FYNNEI. Between the trimmed V and J ends, which lost 7 bases and 5 bases, there was a span of 10 bases. CDR3 in amino acids: CASKGFIDTQYF. CDR3 coding DNA: TGTGCCAGCAAAGGGTTCATAGATACGCAGTATTTT.

V gene TRBV4-3 combines with J gene TRBJ2-3, with 14 positions matching TRBD2. Trimming removed 1 base from V and 6 bases from J; junction bases left unmatched: 3. CDR1 and CDR2 (germline): LGHNA, YSLEER. The CDR3 totals 16 residues. CDR3 coding DNA: TGCGCCAGCAGCCAAGGGACTAGCGGGAGGAGGGATACGCAGTATTTT. Protein: CASSQGTSGRRDTQYF.

The chain links TRBV28 to TRBJ1-1, with 10 bases lining up with TRBD1. CDR3 length equals 14 residues. Germline V gives CDR1 MDHEN, CDR2 SYDVKM. With V trimmed by 2 bases and J by 11 bases, 8 bases remained unmatched. The CDR3 sequence: CASSLPPGQGRAFF. CDR3 nucleotide sequence: TGTGCCAGCAGTTTACCGCCGGGACAGGGGAGGGCTTTCTTT.

This chain uses TRBV7-2 with TRBJ2-2, with 8 bases lining up with TRBD2. Germline V CDR1 and CDR2: SGHTA, FQGNSA. V lost 5 bases, J lost 2 bases, and 7 bases stayed unmatched. The CDR3 runs to 16 residues. This chain's CDR3 is CASSPRLAHNTGELFF. The CDR3 DNA is TGTGCCAGCAGCCCCCGACTAGCGCACAACACCGGGGAGCTGTTTTTT.

The V and J genes are TRBV5-1 and TRBJ2-7, with 11 bases that match TRBD2. CDR1 is SGHRS and CDR2 is YFSETQ in the germline V gene. The length of the CDR3 is 16 residues. With V trimmed by 2 bases and J by 5 bases, 9 bases remained unmatched. The CDR3 nucleotides read TGCGCCAGCAGCTTACTAGCGGGAGCGTGGGGGCACGAGCAGTACTTC. Protein sequence: CASSLLAGAWGHEQYF.

Written as DNA, the CDR3 is TGTGCCAGCAGCGATACCGGGACAGGAAACTATGGCTACACCTTC. Encoded protein: CASSDTGTGNYGYTF. The rearrangement joins TRBV6-1 to TRBJ1-2; TRBD1 aligns across 8 bases. J gave up 2 bases and V 6 bases, and 8 bases lay outside the gene matches. The CDR3 loop spans 15 amino acids. The V gene's germline CDR1 is MNHNS and CDR2 SASEGT.

The chain couples TRBV5-1 to TRBJ2-5; 8 bases agree with TRBD2. Trimming removed 0 bases from V and 3 bases from J; junction bases left unmatched: 7. Germline assignment: CDR1 SGHRS and CDR2 YFSETQ. CDR3 size: 16 residues. CDR3 bases: TGCGCCAGCAGCTTGGGAGGGACTAGTAGAGAAGAGACCCAGTACTTC. Encoded protein: CASSLGGTSREETQYF.

This chain links TRBV10-2 with TRBJ2-7; 8 positions agree with TRBD1. Trimming took 2 bases from V and 4 from J; bases not matched to a gene: 7. This CDR3 is built from 15 residues. Per the germline V gene, CDR1 is WSHSY and CDR2 is SAAADI. The CDR3 is CASSEGGTGGYEQYV. CDR3 bases: TGCGCCAGCAGTGAGGGGGGAACAGGGGGTTACGAGCAGTACGTC.

The V and J genes are TRBV7-2 and TRBJ1-4; D is perhaps TRBD1 (5 bases). Germline V CDR1 and CDR2: SGHTA, FQGNSA. The CDR3 has 15 residues. V was trimmed by 1 base and J by 7 bases, leaving 13 bases between them. CDR3 sequence: CASSLVAGSIEKLFF. CDR3 bases: TGTGCCAGCAGCTTAGTAGCAGGGAGTATTGAAAAACTGTTTTTT.

V gene TRBV25-1 combines with J gene TRBJ1-6; 7 bases match TRBD1. Germline lookup yields CDR1 MGHDK and CDR2 SYGVNS. The V gene end was trimmed by 3 bases and the J gene end by 10 bases; junction bases not matched to a gene: 6. The CDR3 loop spans 14 amino acids. The CDR3 DNA reads as TGTGCCAGCAGTGACCAGACAGGGCGATCACCCCTCCACTTT. The encoded protein is CASSDQTGRSPLHF. The full variable domain, in which reference TRBV25-1 and TRBJ1-6 provide the parts outside the CDR3, is EADIYQTPRYLVIGTGKKITLECSQTMGHDKMYWYQQDPGMELHLIHYSYGVNSTEKGDLSSESTVSRIRTEHFPLTLESARPSHTSQYLCASSDQTGRSPLHFGNGTRLTVT.

The chain is built from TRBV5-6 and TRBJ1-1, with D possibly TRBD1 on 6 matching bases. The CDR3 is made up of 13 amino acids. Per germline, CDR1 SGHDT and CDR2 YYEEEE. V was shortened by 5 bases and J by 8 bases, with 16 bases between the two germline ends. The CDR3 sequence is CASRVLGGAEAFF. The DNA for the CDR3 is TGTGCCAGCAGGGTCCTCGGGGGCGCCGAAGCTTTCTTT.

This CDR3 reads CASSMTGTTSYNEQFF. In DNA form, the CDR3 reads TGTGCCAGTAGTATGACCGGGACTACCTCCTACAATGAGCAGTTCTTC. The chain recombines TRBV19 with TRBJ2-1; 7 bases agree with TRBD2. The V gene end was trimmed by 3 bases and the J gene end by 0 bases; junction bases not matched to a gene: 5. The germline V gene has CDR1 LNHDA and CDR2 SQIVND (reference sequence). This CDR3 has 16 residues. Using reference TRBV19 and TRBJ2-1 for the parts outside the CDR3, the full variable domain is DGGITQSPKYLFRKEGQNVTLSCEQNLNHDAMYWYRQDPGQGLRLIYYSQIVNDFQKGDIAEGYSVSREKKESFPLTVTSAQKNPTAFYLCASSMTGTTSYNEQFFGPGTRLTVL.

The rearrangement joins TRBV14 to TRBJ1-5; D unclear. This CDR3 spans 14 amino acids. Trimming stripped 1 base from V and 0 bases from J, with 4 bases between. Germline-derived CDR1 and CDR2 are SGHDN and FVKESK. Here the CDR3 reads CASSQVGSNQPQHF. CDR3 sequence (DNA): TGTGCCAGCAGCCAAGTGGGTAGCAATCAGCCCCAGCATTTT.

This chain uses TRBV11-3 with TRBJ2-7; D remains ambiguous. V lost 4 bases and J lost 3, with 4 bases in between. The CDR3 is made up of 11 amino acids. Germline CDR1 is SGHNT and CDR2 is YENEEA. CDR3 sequence reads: CASSSGYEQYF. The CDR3 DNA sequence: TGTGCCAGCAGCTCCGGCTACGAGCAGTACTTC.

The gene calls are TRBV2 and TRBJ1-6; tentative D call: TRBD1 (5 bases). The CDR3 loop spans 13 amino acids. Germline values: CDR1 SNHLY, CDR2 FYNNEI. Trimming cost V 7 bases and J 6 bases, with 10 bases left between them. The CDR3 region has the DNA TGTGCCAGCATTCACAGGACTAATTCACCCCTCCACTTT. Protein sequence: CASIHRTNSPLHF.

The genes are TRBV7-2 and TRBJ1-1; D gene uncertain. Germline V CDR1 and CDR2: SGHTA, FQGNSA. The V end was cut by 3 bases, the J end by 2 bases, with 13 bases between. The CDR3 spans 15 residues. The CDR3 reads CASSLKGSTNTEAFF. The CDR3 DNA reads TGTGCCAGCAGCTTGAAAGGAAGTACAAACACTGAAGCTTTCTTT.